This T cell receptor beta chain was profiled in a study of blood T cell repertoires in COVID-19. Study processing details: Estimated nucleated cell counts came from reference gene primer amplification. Sequencing used immunoSEQ multiplex PCR; TCRdb keeps in-frame clones, though not all of them. V and J calls plus clone size are reproduced from that table; the DNA served to infer D and trimming. The sample has about 220,000 clones, over 80% seen once; the top ten hold 4% to 5.5%. This CDR3 is 13 amino acids long. Germline trimming cut 5 bases from V and 4 bases from J; bases unmatched to any gene: 4. CDR1 is MDHEN, CDR2 SYDVKM, per germline. This clone showed up just once.

The genes are TRBV28 and TRBJ1-2, with 7 bases identical to TRBD1. Sequenced input: peripheral blood. The receptor comes from a human donor in a cohort sampled during active COVID-19. In DNA, the CDR3 is TGTGCCAGCAGTCCCCGACAGGGCTATGGCTACACCTTC. Amino acid sequence: CASSPRQGYGYTF.